This TCR beta chain was recovered during a study of Ad26.COV2.S vaccination and SARS-CoV-2 variants (dated by TCRdb to the early 2020s). Study-wide context: TCRbeta repertoire sequencing was used to assess the specificity and breadth of SARS-CoV-2-reactive T cell receptors after Ad26.COV2.S vaccination. A total of approximately 30 samples were included in the TCR-sequenced set, comprising around 19 Ad26.COV2.S vaccine recipients, 5 placebo recipients and 8 SARS-CoV-2 convalescent individuals.

Concerning this clone itself: Its target antigen remains unknown. Nothing much larger sits one base from this clone, and base qualities are not available. This sample includes further DNA sequences coding for the same CDR3.

What the research found in general, with its limitations: Ad26.COV2.S recipients had higher spike-specific TCR breadth than placebo recipients (P = 0.0014). Non-spike TCR breadth was comparable between vaccine and placebo recipients, consistent with the vaccine containing only spike. Substantial breadth of spike-specific CD8+ and CD4+ T cell responses was reported after vaccination. It was noted by the authors that total T cell responses may have been underestimated by the TCR breadth and depth analyses.

The sample's time point label, decoded: individuals recovered from natural SARS-CoV-2 infection. TCRbeta CDR3 regions were sequenced with the immunoSEQ Assay. After extraction, genomic DNA underwent amplification by bias-controlled multiplex PCR, followed by high-throughput sequencing. As for the original processing: To quantify the absolute abundance of every unique TCRbeta CDR3 region, sequences were collapsed and filtered. T cell fraction was estimated by normalizing TCRbeta template counts to usable DNA, which was measured by amplifying reference genes present in all nucleated cells. Repertoire TCRs were annotated as SARS-CoV-2-specific when V gene, CDR3 amino acid sequence and J gene were exactly matched to a known reactive TCR set. The reference SARS-CoV-2 TCR set was derived from MIRA and filtered for enrichment in COVID-19-positive ImmuneCODE repertoires, a step that removed public or cross-reactive TCRs. Using the MIRA antigens, annotated TCRs were further analysed by specific ORF or by position within an ORF. Depth was the summed frequency of annotated unique rearrangements, while breadth was defined as annotated unique rearrangements over total unique productive rearrangements. Two-sided Wilcoxon rank-sum tests were applied when comparing TCR breadth between groups. TCRdb took over this immuneACCESS table, retaining in-frame rearrangements with V and J assigned. Such tables are incomplete; in checked studies, under half of the missing clones stem from an unresolved V gene, and the remainder is unexplained. V, J and clone size are those of that table, while D and trimming were read from the DNA. In all, the sample holds 150,000 to 200,000 clones, and 87% of those were seen once. The ten biggest clones cover less than 6% of the sample.

Unmatched junction bases come to 4, with V trimmed by 1 base and J by 2 bases. Looking up the germline V gene yields CDR1 SGDLS and CDR2 YYNGEE. The CDR3 starts with the cysteine, ends with the phenylalanine, and has 15 residues. Kept here is only the CDR3 DNA, which spans 45 bases and is read in frame from base 1. Sample: peripheral blood, taken after recovery from COVID-19. This sequence was found in a human donor who had recovered from COVID-19. This sequence uses TRBV9 and TRBJ2-5; TRBD1 matches 8 bases in the middle. The CDR3: CASSVSGTGQETQYF. The DNA sequence reads TGTGCCAGCAGCGTATCGGGGACAGGTCAAGAGACCCAGTACTTC. With all but the CDR3 taken from the reference TRBV9 and TRBJ2-5 genes, the full variable domain is: DSGVTQTPKHLITATGQRVTLRCSPRSGDLSVYWYQQSLDQGLQFLIQYYNGEERAKGNILERFSAQQFPDLHSELNLSSLELGDSALYFCASSVSGTGQETQYFGPGTRLLVL.